A single sample gave rise to the 26 T cell receptor beta chains below, sequenced in a study of T cell responses to AZD1222 COVID-19 vaccine. Profiled with immunoSEQ multiplex PCR; TCRdb holds only in-frame clones, not every one. The sample yields tens of thousands of clones, roughly 90% seen once. Sample: peripheral blood, taken on day 0 of AZD1222 vaccination. The receptors here all came from an adult in good health.

The chain carries TRBV7-2 and TRBJ1-1, with 7 bases matching TRBD1. Germline V gives CDR1 SGHTA, CDR2 FQGNSA. Unmatched junction bases numbered 4, after V lost 6 bases and J lost 0 bases. This CDR3 comprises 14 residues. The DNA for the CDR3 is TGTGCCAGCAGTCCAGACAGGGTGAACACTGAAGCTTTCTTT. It specifies CASSPDRVNTEAFF.

This clone was counted only a few times. This chain links TRBV18 with TRBJ2-1; D unclear. Trimming took 2 bases from V and 8 from J, leaving 7 bases between them. Germline CDR1 and CDR2: KGHSH and LQKENI. CDR3 length equals 12 residues. DNA of the CDR3: TGTGCCAGCTCACCAGAAGAACATGAGCAGTTCTTC. Translating it yields CASSPEEHEQFF.

The chain carries TRBV18 and TRBJ1-4; D perhaps matches TRBD1 (5 bases). V lost 3 bases and J 8 bases, leaving 16 bases between the germline ends. Germline-derived CDR1 and CDR2 are KGHSH and LQKENI. The CDR3 spans 15 residues. CDR3 nucleotide sequence: TGTGCCAGCTCACCTCGGGACTCTAAGGGGGAAAAACTGTTTTTT. This codes for CASSPRDSKGEKLFF. Full variable domain (missing parts from reference TRBV18 and TRBJ1-4): NAGVMQNPRHLVRRRGQEARLRCSPMKGHSHVYWYRQLPEEGLKFMVYLQKENIIDESGMPKERFSAEFPKEGPSILRIQQVVRGDSAAYFCASSPRDSKGEKLFFGSGTQLSVL.

The V gene is TRBV6-5, the J gene TRBJ2-7; 8 bases fit TRBD1. This CDR3 has 14 residues. V was pared by 9 bases and J by 5 bases, with 12 bases of the junction left unmatched. Germline V gene sequence: CDR1 MNHEY, CDR2 SVGAGI. The chain's CDR3 is CASSRQGNQDEQYF. The CDR3 bases are TGTGCCAGTTCCCGACAGGGGAACCAAGACGAGCAGTACTTC.

The rearrangement links TRBV3-1 (or the pseudogene TRBV3-2) to TRBJ2-5, with D perhaps TRBD2 (6 bases). The CDR3 runs 16 residues. The V gene lost 3 bases and the J gene lost 3 bases, with 17 bases spanning the gap. CDR1 is LGHDT, CDR2 YNNKEL, per germline (reference sequence). The CDR3 nucleotides are TGTGCCAGCAGCCACCCTCGGTGGGCGGGAAAAGAGACCCAGTACTTC. Amino acid sequence: CASSHPRWAGKETQYF.

The chain joins TRBV6-2 or TRBV6-3 to TRBJ1-2, with D maybe TRBD1 (6 bases). Germline loops: CDR1 MNHEY, CDR2 SVGEGT. The CDR3 consists of 15 residues. V shed 2 bases and J shed 3 bases, with 13 bases lying between them. This CDR3 is CASSYGGRRDYGYTF. The CDR3 region has the DNA TGTGCCAGCAGTTACGGGGGCCGGCGAGACTATGGCTACACCTTC.

J is TRBJ2-2 and V is TRBV5-8; the D is unclear. CDR1 and CDR2 from the germline V gene are SGHTS and YDEGEE. Between the trimmed V and J ends, which lost 4 bases and 8 bases, there was a span of 12 bases. CDR3 size: 13 residues. In nucleotides, the CDR3 is TGTGCCAGCAGCCGGCCCAAGGGAGGGGAGCTGTTTTTT. It specifies CASSRPKGGELFF.

This rearrangement joins TRBV27 to TRBJ2-3; 13 bases match TRBD2. V was pared by 4 bases and J by 5 bases, with 0 bases of the junction left unmatched. The germline V gene encodes CDR1 MNHEY and CDR2 SMNVEV (reference sequence). The CDR3 runs 14 residues. The CDR3: CASSWTSGGDTQYF. In nucleotides, the CDR3 is TGTGCCAGCAGTTGGACTAGCGGGGGAGATACGCAGTATTTT.

The gene calls are TRBV9 and TRBJ2-2; 8 bases map to TRBD2. After removal of 3 bases from V and 1 base from J, the junction contained 5 bases not matched to a gene. The germline gives CDR1 SGDLS, CDR2 YYNGEE. CDR3 length: 16 amino acids. The CDR3 here is CASSASAGGNTGELFF. The CDR3 bases are TGTGCCAGCAGCGCCTCCGCGGGGGGGAACACCGGGGAGCTGTTTTTT.

The chain links TRBV11-2 to TRBJ2-1, with 13 positions matching TRBD2. J was trimmed by 7 bases and V by 1 base; bases with no gene match: 13. Germline V gene data show CDR1 as SGHAT and CDR2 as FQNNGV. The CDR3 is 19 residues long. CDR3 sequence (DNA): TGTGCCAGCAGCTTAGCCATCCTACTAGCGGGAGGGCCGGCGAATGAGCAGTTCTTC. Its translation is CASSLAILLAGGPANEQFF.

This sequence joins TRBV20-1 and TRBJ1-1; D possibly corresponds to TRBD1 (6 bases). Germline V gives CDR1 DFQATT, CDR2 SNEGSKA (reference sequence). The CDR3 totals 11 residues. Deletions cut 5 bases from V and 7 bases from J, with 11 bases between. The CDR3 is CSAPRQDEAFF. The CDR3 coding sequence is TGCAGTGCTCCCCGACAGGATGAAGCTTTCTTT.

This clone has only one observation. The rearrangement uses TRBV4-3 and TRBJ2-3; D uncertain. V lost 0 bases to trimming and J lost 4 bases, with 8 bases between them. The CDR3 spans 14 residues. The germline V gene encodes CDR1 LGHNA and CDR2 YSLEER. The CDR3 coding sequence is TGCGCCAGCAGCCAAGATCGGCCGCCAGATACGCAGTATTTT. Translated, it gives CASSQDRPPDTQYF.

This chain uses TRBV7-9 with TRBJ1-2; 8 bases map to TRBD1. Germline-derived CDR1 and CDR2 are SEHNR and FQNEAQ (reference sequence). The V gene end was trimmed by 10 bases and the J gene end by 7 bases; junction bases not matched to a gene: 20. CDR3 length: 16 amino acids. The CDR3 reads CATDLLNGQGLSGYTF. CDR3 coding DNA: TGTGCCACCGATCTTTTAAATGGACAGGGACTCTCTGGCTACACCTTC.

The chain employs TRBV27 and TRBJ1-4; D remains unclear. This CDR3 has 13 residues. Trimming cost V 5 bases and J 12 bases, with 16 bases left between them. The germline CDR1 and CDR2 sequences are MNHEY and SMNVEV (reference sequence). CDR3: CASSLLGPGELFF. CDR3 bases: TGTGCCAGCAGTCTCCTGGGCCCTGGGGAACTGTTTTTT. Combining the CDR3 with reference TRBV27 and TRBJ1-4 gives the whole variable domain EAQVTQNPRYLITVTGKKLTVTCSQNMNHEYMSWYRQDPGLGLRQIYYSMNVEVTDKGDVPEGYKVSRKEKRNFPLILESPSPNQTSLYFCASSLLGPGELFFGSGTQLSVL.

This chain uses TRBV5-4 with TRBJ1-4, with D possibly TRBD1 on 6 matching bases. Germline values: CDR1 SGHNT, CDR2 YYREEE (reference sequence). Trimming shortened V by 3 bases and J by 8 bases, and 11 bases separated the two germline ends. The CDR3 is 13 residues long. The CDR3 bases are TGTGCCAGCAGCTGGGGAAGGGGGGAAAAACTGTTTTTT. Translating gives CASSWGRGEKLFF.

The J gene is TRBJ1-5, the V gene TRBV28; D ambiguous. Germline CDR1 is MDHEN and CDR2 is SYDVKM. The ends were cut back, 9 bases at V and 2 bases at J, with 23 bases in the middle. The CDR3 has 17 residues. The DNA of the CDR3 is TGTGCCAGTTGTATATTTTTGCATAGACGGGGCAATCAGCCCCAGCATTTT. Translation gives CASCIFLHRRGNQPQHF.

The chain joins TRBV19 to TRBJ2-7; TRBD1 matches at 8 bases. Trimming removed 9 bases from V and 5 bases from J; junction bases left unmatched: 9. Germline CDR1 LNHDA, CDR2 SQIVND (reference sequence). This CDR3 comprises 13 residues. The CDR3 reads CASAPDRVHEQYF. The CDR3 bases are TGTGCCAGCGCCCCGGACAGGGTCCACGAGCAGTACTTC.

This clone was counted a few times. Other DNA sequences in this specimen translate into the identical CDR3. The gene calls are TRBV7-9 and TRBJ1-1; 7 nucleotides match TRBD1. V shed 3 bases and J 3 bases; nucleotides not matched to a gene: 1. The CDR3 covers 13 residues. Looked up from germline, CDR1 is SEHNR and CDR2 is FQNEAQ (reference sequence). The CDR3 sequence is CASSFTGDTEAFF. The CDR3 region has the DNA TGTGCCAGCAGCTTCACAGGGGACACTGAAGCTTTCTTT.

A word on this clone: This CDR3 is also generated by other DNA sequences in the sample. This sequence joins TRBV7-2 and TRBJ1-6; the D gene is possibly TRBD1 (5 bases). The CDR3 contains 15 residues. CDR1 and CDR2 from the germline V gene are SGHTA and FQGNSA. Trimming left V 1 base short and J 10 bases short, with 14 bases between. The CDR3 spells CASSLGQGGYSPLHF. CDR3 sequence (DNA): TGTGCCAGCAGCTTAGGGCAGGGAGGCTACTCACCCCTCCACTTT.

This clone was observed once. The chain carries TRBV18 and TRBJ1-5; no firm D call. Deletions cut 4 bases from V and 2 bases from J, with 15 bases between. Per germline, CDR1 KGHSH and CDR2 LQKENI. This CDR3 region has 16 residues. The CDR3 nucleotides are TGTGCCAGCTCACTTGTGGGAGCGGGAGGCAATCAGCCCCAGCATTTT. Translated, it gives CASSLVGAGGNQPQHF.

This clone was seen more than once but under ten times. The chain carries TRBV9 and TRBJ1-5; D remains unclear. This CDR3 contains 14 residues. Trimming left V 0 bases short and J 2 bases short, with 6 bases between. Per the germline V gene, CDR1 is SGDLS and CDR2 is YYNGEE. The CDR3 DNA reads as TGTGCCAGCAGCGTAGAGGCAGGCAATCAGCCCCAGCATTTT. Its translation: CASSVEAGNQPQHF. Looking up the rest from reference TRBV9 and TRBJ1-5 gives the full variable domain: DSGVTQTPKHLITATGQRVTLRCSPRSGDLSVYWYQQSLDQGLQFLIQYYNGEERAKGNILERFSAQQFPDLHSELNLSSLELGDSALYFCASSVEAGNQPQHFGDGTRLSIL.

The rearrangement joins TRBV19 to TRBJ2-1, with 7 nucleotides matching TRBD2. CDR3 length: 15 amino acids. V was pared by 5 bases and J by 8 bases, with 12 bases of the junction left unmatched. CDR1 is LNHDA and CDR2 is SQIVND in the germline V gene (reference sequence). The CDR3 DNA reads as TGTGCCAGTAGTCCTTCTGGCGGGAGCCTTTATGAGCAGTTCTTC. Its protein is CASSPSGGSLYEQFF. Full variable domain (outside the CDR3, taken from reference TRBV19 and TRBJ2-1): DGGITQSPKYLFRKEGQNVTLSCEQNLNHDAMYWYRQDPGQGLRLIYYSQIVNDFQKGDIAEGYSVSREKKESFPLTVTSAQKNPTAFYLCASSPSGGSLYEQFFGPGTRLTVL.

V and J are TRBV18 and TRBJ1-5; D unclear. Trimming took 3 bases from V and 5 from J, leaving 8 bases between them. The CDR3 length is 13 residues. CDR1 is KGHSH, CDR2 LQKENI, per germline. CDR3 in DNA: TGTGCCAGCTCACCCGGGCAGGATCAGCCCCAGCATTTT. Translated, it gives CASSPGQDQPQHF. The full variable domain, completed using reference TRBV18 and TRBJ1-5, is NAGVMQNPRHLVRRRGQEARLRCSPMKGHSHVYWYRQLPEEGLKFMVYLQKENIIDESGMPKERFSAEFPKEGPSILRIQQVVRGDSAAYFCASSPGQDQPQHFGDGTRLSIL.

The rearrangement joins TRBV5-1 to TRBJ2-1; no reliable D call. The CDR3 is 14 amino acids. Trimming left V 0 bases short and J 3 bases short, with 7 bases between. From germline, CDR1 is SGHRS and CDR2 YFSETQ. The CDR3 protein is CASSLGSDYNEQFF. The CDR3 coding sequence is TGCGCCAGCAGCTTGGGGAGTGACTACAATGAGCAGTTCTTC.

The chain joins TRBV27 to TRBJ1-5; the D gene is possibly TRBD1 (5 bases). The germline gives CDR1 MNHEY, CDR2 SMNVEV (reference sequence). V dropped 6 bases and J dropped 0 bases, with 21 bases sitting between them. This CDR3 has 18 residues. The CDR3 DNA is TGTGCCAGCAGGCGGACCGGGACCTATCGAGATAGCAATCAGCCCCAGCATTTT. Protein sequence: CASRRTGTYRDSNQPQHF.

The V and J genes are TRBV4-3 and TRBJ2-2; D call uncertain. CDR1 LGHNA and CDR2 YSLEER come from the germline V gene. V was shortened by 1 base and J by 6 bases, with 12 bases between the two germline ends. The CDR3 consists of 15 residues. CDR3 loop: CASSQGYPRAGELFF. CDR3 coding DNA: TGCGCCAGCAGCCAAGGTTACCCCCGCGCCGGGGAGCTGTTTTTT.